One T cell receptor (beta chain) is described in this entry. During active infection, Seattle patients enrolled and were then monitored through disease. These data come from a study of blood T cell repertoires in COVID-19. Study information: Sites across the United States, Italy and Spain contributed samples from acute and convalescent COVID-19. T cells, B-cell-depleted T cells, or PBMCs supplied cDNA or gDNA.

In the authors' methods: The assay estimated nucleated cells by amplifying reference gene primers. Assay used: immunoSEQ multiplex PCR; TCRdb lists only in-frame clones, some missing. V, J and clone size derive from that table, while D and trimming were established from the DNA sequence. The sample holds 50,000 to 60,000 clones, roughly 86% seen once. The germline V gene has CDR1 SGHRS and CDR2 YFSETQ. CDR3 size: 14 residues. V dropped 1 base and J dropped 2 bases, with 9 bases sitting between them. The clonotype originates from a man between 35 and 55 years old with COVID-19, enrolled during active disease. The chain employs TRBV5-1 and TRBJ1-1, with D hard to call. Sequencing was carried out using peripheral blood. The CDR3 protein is CASSLTAGNTEAFF. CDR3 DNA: TGCGCCAGCAGCTTGACAGCTGGCAACACTGAAGCTTTCTTT. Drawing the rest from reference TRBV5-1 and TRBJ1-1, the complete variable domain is KAGVTQTPRYLIKTRGQQVTLSCSPISGHRSVSWYQQTPGQGLQFLFEYFSETQRNKGNFPGRFSGRQFSNSRSEMNVSTLELGDSALYLCASSLTAGNTEAFFGQGTRLTVV.